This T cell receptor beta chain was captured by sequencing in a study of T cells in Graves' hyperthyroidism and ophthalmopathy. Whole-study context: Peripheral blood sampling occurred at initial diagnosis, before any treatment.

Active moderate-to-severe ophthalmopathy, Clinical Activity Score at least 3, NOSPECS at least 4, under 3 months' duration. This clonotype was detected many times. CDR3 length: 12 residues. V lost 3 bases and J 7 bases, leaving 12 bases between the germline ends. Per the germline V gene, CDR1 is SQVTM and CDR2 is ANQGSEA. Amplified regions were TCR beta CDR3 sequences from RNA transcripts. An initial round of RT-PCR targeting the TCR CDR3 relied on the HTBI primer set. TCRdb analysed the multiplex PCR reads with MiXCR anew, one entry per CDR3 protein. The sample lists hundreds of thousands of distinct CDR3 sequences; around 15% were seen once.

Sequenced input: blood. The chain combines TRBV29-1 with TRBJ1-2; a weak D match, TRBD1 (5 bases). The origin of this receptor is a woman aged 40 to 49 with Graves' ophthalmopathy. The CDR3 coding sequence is TGCAGCGTTGACATGGATCAGGGTGGCTACACCTTC. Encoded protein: CSVDMDQGGYTF. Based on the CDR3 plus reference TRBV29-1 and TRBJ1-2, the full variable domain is SAVISQKPSRDICQRGTSLTIQCQVDSQVTMMFWYRQQPGQSLTLIATANQGSEATYESGFVIDKFPISRPNLTFSTLTVSNMSPEDSSIYLCSVDMDQGGYTFGSGTRLTVV.